The 18 T cell receptor beta chains given below trace back to one sample, sequenced in a study of blood T cells in healthy people across ages. PCR was performed a second time for 7 to 11 cycles using a sample-barcoded 5' primer and a J-beta primer mix. In TCRdb, the 5' RACE reads were re-called with MiXCR into one record per CDR3 protein. The sample lists around 970,000 distinct CDR3 sequences; 45% to 60% were seen once. Sequencing used blood. Receptors were obtained from a woman aged 55-69 years in good health.

This clonotype appeared once. The chain uses TRBV28 and TRBJ2-5; D is unresolved. Germline assignment: CDR1 MDHEN and CDR2 SYDVKM. The V and J ends lost 4 bases and 5 bases respectively, with 11 bases between them. This CDR3 has 13 amino acids. The CDR3 nucleotides are TGTGCCAGCAGTTATCAGACCCACGAGACCCAGTACTTC. Translated, it gives CASSYQTHETQYF.

The V call is TRBV7-2, the J call TRBJ2-2, with a possible D match to TRBD2 (6 bases). The CDR3 has 15 amino acids. Germline assignment: CDR1 SGHTA and CDR2 FQGNSA. V shed 4 bases and J shed 6 bases, with 15 bases lying between them. The CDR3 DNA reads as TGTGCCAGCAGCTGGGGGGAGGTTGAGTCCGGGGAGCTGTTTTTT. This gives the protein CASSWGEVESGELFF. Together with reference TRBV7-2 and TRBJ2-2, the CDR3 gives the full variable domain: GAGVSQSPSNKVTEKGKDVELRCDPISGHTALYWYRQSLGQGLEFLIYFQGNSAPDKSGLPSDRFSAERTGGSVSTLTIQRTQQEDSAVYLCASSWGEVESGELFFGEGSRLTVL.

The chain links TRBV20-1 to TRBJ2-3; D is uncertain. The germline gives CDR1 DFQATT, CDR2 SNEGSKA (reference sequence). The CDR3 has 15 residues. Trimming left V 0 bases short and J 2 bases short, with 12 bases between. The CDR3 loop is CSARDPLGNTDTQYF. In DNA, the CDR3 is TGCAGTGCTAGAGATCCCCTGGGGAACACAGATACGCAGTATTTT.

CDR3: CASSSLGSGGYTF. The DNA of the CDR3 is TGTGCCAGCAGCTCCCTGGGGAGTGGTGGCTACACCTTC. This rearrangement joins TRBV27 to TRBJ1-2; D is unclear. V was cut by 6 bases and J by 7 bases, with 15 bases left in between. The CDR3 has 13 residues. Germline V gene sequence: CDR1 MNHEY, CDR2 SMNVEV (reference sequence).

The V gene is TRBV28, the J gene TRBJ2-7; D gene unclear. Trimming shortened V by 4 bases and J by 2 bases, and 12 bases separated the two germline ends. Looked up from germline, CDR1 is MDHEN and CDR2 is SYDVKM. The CDR3 extends over 14 amino acids. CDR3 region: CASSSADFAYEQYF. As DNA, the CDR3 is TGTGCCAGCAGTTCGGCAGATTTCGCCTACGAGCAGTACTTC.

This chain joins TRBV5-1 and TRBJ2-3, with D possibly TRBD2 on 5 matching bases. This CDR3 region has 13 residues. V lost 8 bases, J lost 5 bases, and 15 bases lay in between. Germline V lookup: CDR1 SGHRS, CDR2 YFSETQ. The CDR3 region has the DNA TGCGCCAGTTCCTCGAGGGTCGGAGATACGCAGTATTTT. Protein product: CASSSRVGDTQYF.

The genes are TRBV20-1 and TRBJ2-7, with 7 bases identical to TRBD2. The germline V gene encodes CDR1 DFQATT and CDR2 SNEGSKA (reference sequence). The J segment lost 7 bases and the V segment lost 3 bases, leaving 15 bases of the junction unmatched. The CDR3 contains 15 residues. CDR3 sequence: CSASEGGSLVGEQYF. Here the CDR3 DNA reads TGCAGTGCTAGTGAGGGCGGGAGTCTCGTCGGGGAGCAGTACTTC.

V is TRBV28 and J is TRBJ2-2, with TRBD1 matching 7 bases. J gave up 1 base and V 3 bases, and 5 bases lay outside the gene matches. CDR1 is MDHEN and CDR2 is SYDVKM in the germline V gene. CDR3 length: 16 residues. In nucleotides, the CDR3 is TGTGCCAGCAGTTTGTATACAGGGGTGAACACCGGGGAGCTGTTTTTT. This gives the protein CASSLYTGVNTGELFF.

V gene TRBV29-1 combines with J gene TRBJ1-4; 10 nucleotides match TRBD1. CDR1 is SQVTM, CDR2 ANQGSEA, per germline. The V and J ends lost 4 bases and 5 bases, in that order; junction bases with no gene match: 1. The CDR3 length is 13 residues. This CDR3 is CSVGGQGNEKLFF. The CDR3 DNA is TGCAGCGTTGGGGGACAGGGGAATGAAAAACTGTTTTTT.

This sequence joins TRBV30 and TRBJ2-7; no definite D call. CDR1 GTSNPN and CDR2 SVGIG come from the germline V gene (reference sequence). V lost 0 bases and J 1 base, leaving 13 bases between the germline ends. This CDR3 region has 15 residues. The CDR3 spells CAWSVSRSFSYEQYF. CDR3 bases: TGTGCCTGGAGTGTATCACGATCGTTTTCCTACGAGCAGTACTTC.

The chain employs TRBV5-6 and TRBJ2-1, with 9 nucleotides matching TRBD2. In germline, CDR1 is SGHDT, CDR2 YYEEEE. With V trimmed by 0 bases and J by 4 bases, 5 bases remained unmatched. This CDR3 spans 16 amino acids. CDR3 in DNA: TGTGCCAGCAGCTTGGCTCGGACTAGCGAATACAATGAGCAGTTCTTC. This translates into CASSLARTSEYNEQFF. Filled out from reference TRBV5-6 and TRBJ2-1, the complete variable domain reads DAGVTQSPTHLIKTRGQQVTLRCSPKSGHDTVSWYQQALGQGPQFIFQYYEEEERQRGNFPDRFSGHQFPNYSSELNVNALLLGDSALYLCASSLARTSEYNEQFFGPGTRLTVL.

The V and J genes are TRBV29-1 and TRBJ2-7, with D maybe TRBD1 (6 bases). There are 13 residues in the CDR3. Germline V lookup: CDR1 SQVTM, CDR2 ANQGSEA. Trimming took 2 bases from V and 0 from J, leaving 8 bases between them. The CDR3 bases are TGCAGCGTTGAAAGGGGGAGCTCCTACGAGCAGTACTTC. The encoded protein is CSVERGSSYEQYF.

The V and J genes are TRBV4-3 and TRBJ2-7; D not certain. The CDR3 loop spans 14 amino acids. With 0 bases removed from V and 5 bases from J, the gap between germline ends came to 11 bases. Germline V lookup: CDR1 LGHNA, CDR2 YSLEER. The CDR3 sequence is CASSQDLRWDEQYF. CDR3 coding DNA: TGCGCCAGCAGCCAAGATTTGAGGTGGGACGAGCAGTACTTC.

V usage is TRBV12-3 or TRBV12-4 and J usage is TRBJ2-7; D gene ambiguous. CDR3 length equals 14 residues. Trimming took off 1 base at V and 10 bases at J, with 17 bases between the two ends. Here the CDR3 reads CASSLDLGSALQYF. The CDR3 nucleotides are TGTGCCAGCAGTTTAGATCTGGGTAGTGCGTTACAGTACTTC.

Points on this clonotype: At one of its ends the junction is not consistent with the germline gene, which may arise from a read error. The chain uses TRBV11-2 and TRBJ2-1; no firm D call. The CDR3 extends over 12 amino acids. Germline CDR1 is SGHAT and CDR2 is FQNNGV. The CDR3 protein is CASSLGAYEQCF. The CDR3 DNA reads as TGTGCCAGCAGCTTAGGTGCCTACGAGCAGTGCTTC.

The rearrangement uses TRBV5-1 and TRBJ2-5, with TRBD2 matching over 8 bases. This CDR3 region has 16 residues. With 3 bases clipped from V and 1 base from J, the junction kept 8 bases outside the gene matches. CDR1 is SGHRS, CDR2 YFSETQ, per germline. The DNA of the CDR3 is TGCGCCAGCAGCTCGACTACACTAGCGGCCCAAGAGACCCAGTACTTC. The encoded protein is CASSSTTLAAQETQYF.

The sample holds a few counts of this clonotype. The J gene is TRBJ2-1, the V gene TRBV5-5, with D possibly TRBD1 on 6 matching bases. This CDR3 comprises 15 residues. Trimming removed 9 bases at V and 5 bases at J, with 21 bases between. Per germline, CDR1 SGHKS and CDR2 YYEKEE (reference sequence). The chain's CDR3 is CATQKLQTGNNEQFF. The CDR3 DNA is TGTGCCACCCAGAAACTTCAAACAGGGAACAATGAGCAGTTCTTC.

Of note for this clonotype: At one boundary the junction diverges from the germline segment, which might be a read error. V gene TRBV7-3 combines with J gene TRBJ2-6, with D perhaps TRBD1 (5 bases). This CDR3 has 16 amino acids. The germline gives CDR1 SGHTA, CDR2 FQGTGA. As DNA, the CDR3 is TGTGCCAGCAGCTTAGGCTTCACCTCTGGGGCCAACATCCTGACTTTC. Its translation: CASSLGFTSGANILTF.